The 9 T cell receptor beta chains given below trace back to one sample, sequenced in a study of technical replicates of blood from a few donors. Data came from immunoSEQ multiplex PCR; TCRdb stores just in-frame clones and leaves some out. This table has over 70,000 clones, roughly 92% appearing once. The sequencing input was T cells isolated from PBMCs. These TCRs come from a human donor in good health.

V and J are TRBV28 and TRBJ2-1; TRBD1 might be the D (6 bases). Deletions cut 11 bases from V and 1 base from J, with 12 bases between. The CDR3 has 13 amino acids. Germline V CDR1 and CDR2: MDHEN, SYDVKM. Here the CDR3 reads CAAGVLSYNEQFF. The CDR3 nucleotides are TGTGCCGCAGGGGTATTATCCTACAATGAGCAGTTCTTC.

The chain joins TRBV13 to TRBJ2-5; D is possibly TRBD2 (6 bases). There are 14 residues in the CDR3. V lost 5 bases and J lost 2, with 12 bases in between. Looked up from germline, CDR1 is PRHDT and CDR2 is FYEKMQ (reference sequence). CDR3 sequence: CASSLGLQQETQYF. CDR3 coding DNA: TGTGCCAGCAGCCTCGGACTACAACAAGAGACCCAGTACTTC.

The rearrangement uses TRBV2 and TRBJ2-1; D is perhaps TRBD1 (5 bases). Trimming removed 2 bases at V and 3 bases at J, with 8 bases between. The CDR3 is 14 amino acids. CDR1 is SNHLY and CDR2 is FYNNEI in the germline V gene. CDR3 bases: TGTGCCAGCAGTGAACAGGGTTACTACAATGAGCAGTTCTTC. Translated, it gives CASSEQGYYNEQFF.

The J gene is TRBJ1-1, the V gene TRBV19; TRBD1 matches 8 bases. Looked up from germline, CDR1 is LNHDA and CDR2 is SQIVND (reference sequence). The CDR3 contains 12 residues. The V and J ends lost 7 bases and 4 bases, in that order; junction bases with no gene match: 2. CDR3 amino acids: CASTGQGTEAFF. CDR3 nucleotides: TGTGCCAGTACCGGACAGGGCACTGAAGCTTTCTTT. The full variable domain, completed using reference TRBV19 and TRBJ1-1, is DGGITQSPKYLFRKEGQNVTLSCEQNLNHDAMYWYRQDPGQGLRLIYYSQIVNDFQKGDIAEGYSVSREKKESFPLTVTSAQKNPTAFYLCASTGQGTEAFFGQGTRLTVV.

The rearrangement joins TRBV5-6 to TRBJ2-4; unclear D gene. Germline CDR1 and CDR2: SGHDT and YYEEEE. The ends were cut back, 4 bases at V and 0 bases at J, with 11 bases in the middle. This CDR3 is built from 15 residues. CDR3 nucleotide sequence: TGTGCCAGCAGCCGGCCGCTAGAAGCCAAAAACATTCAGTACTTC. This translates into CASSRPLEAKNIQYF.

V is TRBV4-2 and J is TRBJ2-7; D is perhaps TRBD1 (7 bases). V shed 0 bases and J shed 0 bases, with 15 bases lying between them. CDR1 is LGHNA and CDR2 is YNFKEQ in the germline V gene. This CDR3 contains 17 residues. DNA of the CDR3: TGTGCCAGCAGCCAAGATGCTCCAGGGGGGAACTCCTACGAGCAGTACTTC. This encodes CASSQDAPGGNSYEQYF.

The V call is TRBV5-6, the J call TRBJ1-5, with a possible D match to TRBD1 (5 bases). Trimming stripped 0 bases from V and 10 bases from J, with 11 bases between. This CDR3 region has 13 residues. The germline V gene has CDR1 SGHDT and CDR2 YYEEEE. The CDR3 region has the DNA TGTGCCAGCAGCTTGGACAGGAGGGCTCCCCAGCATTTT. Residues: CASSLDRRAPQHF.

This sequence joins TRBV6-5 and TRBJ1-1; D is perhaps TRBD1 (5 bases). Germline V gives CDR1 MNHEY, CDR2 SVGAGI. This CDR3 region has 11 residues. The V and J ends lost 5 bases and 7 bases respectively, with 8 bases between them. CDR3 in amino acids: CASSTGYEAFF. The CDR3 bases are TGTGCCAGCAGTACAGGTTATGAAGCTTTCTTT.

This chain connects TRBV28 to TRBJ1-1, with D unresolved. Looked up from germline, CDR1 is MDHEN and CDR2 is SYDVKM. This CDR3 comprises 12 residues. Trimming cost V 6 bases and J 4 bases, with 9 bases left between them. The CDR3 spells CASSLRGTEAFF. CDR3 sequence (DNA): TGTGCCAGCAGCCTACGGGGCACTGAAGCTTTCTTT. The variable domain in full, completed from reference TRBV28 and TRBJ1-1, reads DVKVTQSSRYLVKRTGEKVFLECVQDMDHENMFWYRQDPGLGLRLIYFSYDVKMKEKGDIPEGYSVSREKKERFSLILESASTNQTSMYLCASSLRGTEAFFGQGTRLTVV.